Listed below are T cell receptor beta chains from one sample, sequenced in a study of control samples from healthy donors and cancer patients. Produced via immunoSEQ multiplex PCR; TCRdb's table is partial and in-frame only. The table shows approximately 190,000 clones, with roughly nine tenths occurring only once. Material: blood. The receptors derive from a man younger than 45 in good health. CDR3s include the opening cysteine and the closing phenylalanine or tryptophan. The order of the fields is J gene, V gene, clone size, D gene, CDR3 DNA, CDR3 protein. D genes are given only for firm matches. The size entry is marked missing in some rows and otherwise reads once, few, many or a size class.

J gene: TRBJ1-1
V gene: TRBV6-5
clone size: once
D gene: TRBD1
CDR3 DNA: TGTGCCAGCAGTCCAGAGGGACAGGGGACTGAAGCTTTCTTT
CDR3 protein: CASSPEGQGTEAFF

J gene: TRBJ1-6
V gene: TRBV7-8
clone size: -
D gene: TRBD1
CDR3 DNA: TGTGCCAGCAGCTTAGGTCGACAGGGATCGTCACCCCTCCACTTT
CDR3 protein: CASSLGRQGSSPLHF

J gene: TRBJ2-7
V gene: TRBV11-3
clone size: -
D gene: -
CDR3 DNA: TGTGCCAGCAGCTCGCCGGGCGAATCCTACGAGCAGTACTTC
CDR3 protein: CASSSPGESYEQYF

J gene: TRBJ2-2
V gene: TRBV27
clone size: -
D gene: TRBD2
CDR3 DNA: TGTGCCAGCAGTTCCCGGGGGGGGCAGGGCGGGGAGCTGTTTTTT
CDR3 protein: CASSSRGGQGGELFF

J gene: TRBJ2-1
V gene: TRBV4-1
clone size: -
D gene: TRBD1
CDR3 DNA: TGCGCCAGCAGCCAAGAGCCCGGGACAGGGGGCGTCAATGAGCAGTTCTTC
CDR3 protein: CASSQEPGTGGVNEQFF

J gene: TRBJ2-1
V gene: TRBV5-1
clone size: -
D gene: -
CDR3 DNA: TGCGCCAGCAGCTTGGGGGGTACCGGGGTGTCCTACAACGAGCAGTTCTTC
CDR3 protein: CASSLGGTGVSYNEQFF

J gene: TRBJ1-6
V gene: TRBV2
clone size: -
D gene: -
CDR3 DNA: TGTGCCAGCATGGCGTTGTTTAATTCACCCCTCCACTTT
CDR3 protein: CASMALFNSPLHF

J gene: TRBJ1-3
V gene: TRBV19
clone size: -
D gene: -
CDR3 DNA: TGTGCCAGGCAATGTGATTCGGGCTCTGGAAACACCATATATTTT
CDR3 protein: CARQCDSGSGNTIYF

J gene: TRBJ2-7
V gene: TRBV4-1
clone size: -
D gene: -
CDR3 DNA: TGCGCCAGCAGCCAAGATCGGTTGTCAGACTACGAGCAGTACTTC
CDR3 protein: CASSQDRLSDYEQYF

J gene: TRBJ1-2
V gene: TRBV20-1
clone size: -
D gene: -
CDR3 DNA: TGCAGTGCTAGTAAAGGATCGGATGGCTACACCTTC
CDR3 protein: CSASKGSDGYTF

J gene: TRBJ1-2
V gene: TRBV27
clone size: -
D gene: TRBD1
CDR3 DNA: TGTGCCAGCAGTTACCGGACAGGGTATGGCTACACCTTC
CDR3 protein: CASSYRTGYGYTF

J gene: TRBJ1-3
V gene: TRBV9
clone size: -
D gene: TRBD1
CDR3 DNA: TGTGCCAGCAGCGTAGGGACAGGAGTCTCTGGAAACACCATATATTTT
CDR3 protein: CASSVGTGVSGNTIYF

J gene: TRBJ2-5
V gene: TRBV15
clone size: -
D gene: -
CDR3 DNA: TGTGCCACCAGCAGAATCGACAGGTTTCGAGAGACCCAGTACTTC
CDR3 protein: CATSRIDRFRETQYF

J gene: TRBJ2-7
V gene: TRBV10-2
clone size: many
D gene: TRBD1
CDR3 DNA: TGCGCCAGCAGTGAGAGCACAGGGGGAGTAGGCGAGCAGTACTTC
CDR3 protein: CASSESTGGVGEQYF

J gene: TRBJ1-2
V gene: TRBV3-1/TRBV3-2
clone size: -
D gene: -
CDR3 DNA: TGTGCCAGCAGCAAAGCAAATCCCTATGGCTACACCTTC
CDR3 protein: CASSKANPYGYTF

J gene: TRBJ1-3
V gene: TRBV9
clone size: -
D gene: -
CDR3 DNA: TGTGCCAGCAGCGAAGGTTTGCAACTCGGGACATACTCTGGAAACACCATATATTTT
CDR3 protein: CASSEGLQLGTYSGNTIYF

J gene: TRBJ2-3
V gene: TRBV2
clone size: -
D gene: -
CDR3 DNA: TGTGCCAGCATCATGGGACACTACACAGATACGCAGTATTTT
CDR3 protein: CASIMGHYTDTQYF

J gene: TRBJ1-6
V gene: TRBV30
clone size: -
D gene: -
CDR3 DNA: TGTGCCTGGAGTGCTGGGGAGGGGAATTCACCCCTCCACTTT
CDR3 protein: CAWSAGEGNSPLHF

J gene: TRBJ2-7
V gene: TRBV5-6
clone size: -
D gene: TRBD2
CDR3 DNA: TGTGCCAGCAGCTTGAGTAGCGGGAAATCTACGAAGCAGTACTTC
CDR3 protein: CASSLSSGKSTKQYF

J gene: TRBJ2-7
V gene: TRBV6-5
clone size: -
D gene: TRBD1
CDR3 DNA: TGTGCCAGCAGAAAAAGGGGAACATACAGGGGGCAGTACTTC
CDR3 protein: CASRKRGTYRGQYF

J gene: TRBJ1-3
V gene: TRBV15
clone size: -
D gene: -
CDR3 DNA: TGTGCCACCAGAGAATCTGGAAACACCATATATTTT
CDR3 protein: CATRESGNTIYF

J gene: TRBJ1-3
V gene: TRBV29-1
clone size: once
D gene: -
CDR3 DNA: TGCAGCGGAGCGGGGCTTTTTGGAAACACCATATATTTT
CDR3 protein: CSGAGLFGNTIYF

J gene: TRBJ1-1
V gene: TRBV2
clone size: -
D gene: -
CDR3 DNA: TGTGCCAGCAGTCGACGGACGTTTATCGCAGGGAGTTACGCTTTCTTT
CDR3 protein: CASSRRTFIAGSYAFF

J gene: TRBJ2-7
V gene: TRBV6-5
clone size: -
D gene: TRBD2
CDR3 DNA: TGTGCCAGCAGAGGGACTAGCGGGGGAGCACAGTACTTC
CDR3 protein: CASRGTSGGAQYF

J gene: TRBJ2-5
V gene: TRBV6-5
clone size: -
D gene: -
CDR3 DNA: TGTGCCAGTACCCAACGCTTGGGGTACCAAGAGACCCAGTACTTC
CDR3 protein: CASTQRLGYQETQYF

J gene: TRBJ2-7
V gene: TRBV19
clone size: -
D gene: TRBD2
CDR3 DNA: TGTGCCAGTAGTCTCATGAGCGGGGGGGGAGGCTACGAGCAGTACTTC
CDR3 protein: CASSLMSGGGGYEQYF

J gene: TRBJ1-2
V gene: TRBV6-5
clone size: -
D gene: -
CDR3 DNA: TGTGCCAGCAGCCTCAGGCGGGATTCTAACTATGGCTACACCTTC
CDR3 protein: CASSLRRDSNYGYTF

J gene: TRBJ1-5
V gene: TRBV7-9
clone size: -
D gene: -
CDR3 DNA: TGTGCCAGCAGCTTAGACAGATTCAATCAGCCCCAGCATTTT
CDR3 protein: CASSLDRFNQPQHF

J gene: TRBJ1-5
V gene: TRBV19
clone size: -
D gene: TRBD1
CDR3 DNA: TGTGCCAGTAGTCCAGAAGGGACAGGGGAATCCATTCCACATCAGCCCCAGCATTTT
CDR3 protein: CASSPEGTGESIPHQPQHF

J gene: TRBJ1-6
V gene: TRBV6-2/TRBV6-3
clone size: -
D gene: -
CDR3 DNA: TGTGCCAGCAGTTACGCCCCAGGAGGATATTCACCCCTCCACTTT
CDR3 protein: CASSYAPGGYSPLHF

J gene: TRBJ2-1
V gene: TRBV20-1
clone size: -
D gene: -
CDR3 DNA: TGCAGTGCTGGCGTAACGAATGAGCAGTTCTTC
CDR3 protein: CSAGVTNEQFF

J gene: TRBJ2-4
V gene: TRBV27
clone size: -
D gene: -
CDR3 DNA: TGTGCCAGCAGGACCCCGGGGGCGGGAACCAAAAACATTCAGTACTTC
CDR3 protein: CASRTPGAGTKNIQYF

J gene: TRBJ1-1
V gene: TRBV13
clone size: -
D gene: -
CDR3 DNA: TGTGCCAGCAGCTTACAGGGAAACACTGAAGCTTTCTTT
CDR3 protein: CASSLQGNTEAFF

J gene: TRBJ1-1
V gene: TRBV19
clone size: -
D gene: -
CDR3 DNA: TGTGCCAGTAGTATAGACGTTTCATGGACTGAAGCTTTCTTT
CDR3 protein: CASSIDVSWTEAFF

J gene: TRBJ2-3
V gene: TRBV4-1
clone size: -
D gene: -
CDR3 DNA: TGCGCCAGCAGCCAAGAAGGGGGGGGGACTAGCACAGATACGCAGTATTTT
CDR3 protein: CASSQEGGGTSTDTQYF

J gene: TRBJ1-1
V gene: TRBV30
clone size: -
D gene: -
CDR3 DNA: TGTGCCTGGAGTGTGGGCGGAGAAGCTTTCTTT
CDR3 protein: CAWSVGGEAFF

J gene: TRBJ1-3
V gene: TRBV4-1
clone size: -
D gene: -
CDR3 DNA: TGCGCCAGCAGCCAGTCCCCGGGGTTGCCAGGAAACACCATATATTTT
CDR3 protein: CASSQSPGLPGNTIYF

J gene: TRBJ2-7
V gene: TRBV11-2
clone size: -
D gene: -
CDR3 DNA: TGTGCCAGCAGCCCTAGGGAGGACTACGAGCAGTACTTC
CDR3 protein: CASSPREDYEQYF

J gene: TRBJ2-3
V gene: TRBV23-1
clone size: -
D gene: TRBD2
CDR3 DNA: TGCGCCAGTAGTACTAGCGGGAGGCAGGAGGACCTCACAGATACGCAGTATTTT
CDR3 protein: CASSTSGRQEDLTDTQYF

J gene: TRBJ2-2
V gene: TRBV19
clone size: -
D gene: -
CDR3 DNA: TGTGCCAGTATCCCGGGTCGGGGTTCGGTCGGGGAGCTGTTTTTT
CDR3 protein: CASIPGRGSVGELFF

J gene: TRBJ2-7
V gene: TRBV5-1
clone size: -
D gene: -
CDR3 DNA: TGCGCCAGCAGCTTTACCTCGCAGGGGGGCTACGAGCAGTACTTC
CDR3 protein: CASSFTSQGGYEQYF

J gene: TRBJ2-7
V gene: TRBV6-1
clone size: -
D gene: -
CDR3 DNA: TGTGCCAGCAGTGAAGGGGCTAACTACGAGCAGTACTTC
CDR3 protein: CASSEGANYEQYF

J gene: TRBJ1-5
V gene: TRBV19
clone size: once
D gene: -
CDR3 DNA: TGTGCCAGTAGTATCAGTCTACATAGCAATCAGCCCCAGCATTTT
CDR3 protein: CASSISLHSNQPQHF

J gene: TRBJ1-5
V gene: TRBV19
clone size: -
D gene: -
CDR3 DNA: TGTGCCAGTAGTATCCGAAGGCAGCCCCAGCATTTT
CDR3 protein: CASSIRRQPQHF

J gene: TRBJ1-2
V gene: TRBV15
clone size: -
D gene: TRBD1
CDR3 DNA: TGTGCCACCAGCAGAGAAGGGACAGGGGGTTATGGCTACACCTTC
CDR3 protein: CATSREGTGGYGYTF

J gene: TRBJ2-1
V gene: TRBV7-6
clone size: -
D gene: TRBD2
CDR3 DNA: TGTGCCAGCAGCCCGCTTCCGGGACTAGCGGGGGTTACGTCCTACAATGAGCAGTTCTTC
CDR3 protein: CASSPLPGLAGVTSYNEQFF

J gene: TRBJ2-3
V gene: TRBV14
clone size: -
D gene: -
CDR3 DNA: TGTGCCAGCAGCCAGGTCCTCACAGATACGCAGTATTTT
CDR3 protein: CASSQVLTDTQYF

J gene: TRBJ2-2
V gene: TRBV24-1
clone size: -
D gene: -
CDR3 DNA: TGTGCCACCAGTGCTGGCCGGATTAACACCGGGGAGCTGTTTTTT
CDR3 protein: CATSAGRINTGELFF

J gene: TRBJ1-2
V gene: TRBV5-4
clone size: -
D gene: -
CDR3 DNA: TGTGCCAGCAGCCCCGGGACCCAGGGACTCTATGGCTACACCTTC
CDR3 protein: CASSPGTQGLYGYTF

J gene: TRBJ2-3
V gene: TRBV3-1/TRBV3-2
clone size: -
D gene: TRBD2
CDR3 DNA: TGTGCCAGCAGCCGAGGACTAGCGGGATCAGATACGCAGTATTTT
CDR3 protein: CASSRGLAGSDTQYF

J gene: TRBJ2-1
V gene: TRBV5-1
clone size: -
D gene: TRBD1
CDR3 DNA: TGCGCCAGCAGCTTGTTATCTACAGGGGGCACGGATGAGCAGTTCTTC
CDR3 protein: CASSLLSTGGTDEQFF

J gene: TRBJ2-7
V gene: TRBV27
clone size: few
D gene: -
CDR3 DNA: TGTGCCAGCAGTTACCGGGGAGACTACGAGCAGTACTTC
CDR3 protein: CASSYRGDYEQYF

J gene: TRBJ1-2
V gene: TRBV6-5
clone size: -
D gene: -
CDR3 DNA: TGTGCCAGCAGTTACGTTCAGGGTAGCCTGGATTTC
CDR3 protein: CASSYVQGSLDF

J gene: TRBJ2-7
V gene: TRBV3-1/TRBV3-2
clone size: -
D gene: TRBD2
CDR3 DNA: TGTGCCAGCAGTCAGTCAGCGGGAGGCCGATACGAGCAGTACTTC
CDR3 protein: CASSQSAGGRYEQYF

J gene: TRBJ2-3
V gene: TRBV5-1
clone size: -
D gene: -
CDR3 DNA: TGCGCCAGCAGCTTGGCAGGGGCGATCGTCGCTGATACGCAGTATTTT
CDR3 protein: CASSLAGAIVADTQYF

J gene: TRBJ1-2
V gene: TRBV7-6
clone size: -
D gene: -
CDR3 DNA: TGTGCCAGCAGCTTAGTAGAGGCAGCTCTTAATGGCTACACCTTC
CDR3 protein: CASSLVEAALNGYTF

J gene: TRBJ2-7
V gene: TRBV10-2
clone size: -
D gene: -
CDR3 DNA: TGCGCCAGCAGCTTCCTTATATACGAGCAGTACTTC
CDR3 protein: CASSFLIYEQYF

J gene: TRBJ1-1
V gene: TRBV5-1
clone size: once
D gene: TRBD1
CDR3 DNA: TGCGCCAGCAGCTTGAGGGGACAGGGTGCTGAAGCTTTCTTT
CDR3 protein: CASSLRGQGAEAFF

J gene: TRBJ2-2
V gene: TRBV25-1
clone size: once
D gene: -
CDR3 DNA: TGTGCCAGCAGTGAAGCTCGGGCACAGGGGAACACCGGGGAGCTGTTTTTT
CDR3 protein: CASSEARAQGNTGELFF